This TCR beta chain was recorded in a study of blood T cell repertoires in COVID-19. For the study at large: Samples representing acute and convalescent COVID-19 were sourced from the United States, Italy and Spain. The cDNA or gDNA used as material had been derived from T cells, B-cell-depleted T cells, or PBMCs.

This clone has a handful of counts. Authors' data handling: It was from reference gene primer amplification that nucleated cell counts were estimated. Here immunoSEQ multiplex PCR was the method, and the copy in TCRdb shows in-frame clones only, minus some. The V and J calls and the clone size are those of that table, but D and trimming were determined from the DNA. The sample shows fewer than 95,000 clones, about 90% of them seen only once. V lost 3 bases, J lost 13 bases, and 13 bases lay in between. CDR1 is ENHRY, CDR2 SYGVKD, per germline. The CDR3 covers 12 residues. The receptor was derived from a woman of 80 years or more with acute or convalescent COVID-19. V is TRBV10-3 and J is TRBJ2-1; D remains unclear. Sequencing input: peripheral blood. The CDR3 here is CAISDGQRNQFF. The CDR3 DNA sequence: TGTGCCATCAGTGACGGCCAGCGAAATCAGTTCTTC.